Listed below are T cell receptor beta chains from one sample, sequenced in a study of T-cell reconstitution after alpha-beta-depleted transplantation in children. One entry per CDR3 protein results from TCRdb running MiXCR on the PCR reads. The table shows roughly 670,000 distinct CDR3 sequences, with about an eighth occurring only once. Sequenced material: PBMCs, taken before TCRalphabeta/CD19-depleted stem cell transplant. The receptor source for this set is a girl aged 2-10 years with congenital amegakaryocytic thrombocytopenia, due to receive a stem cell transplant. Both conserved end residues are part of each CDR3. The order of the fields is D gene, V gene, J gene, clone size, CDR3 DNA, CDR3 protein. D genes are given only for firm matches. A row's size may be missing; if present it is once, few, many or a size class.

>TRBD2|TRBV5-8|TRBJ2-5|many
TGTGCCAGCAGTCTAAGCGGGAGTCGAGAGACCCAGTACTTC
CASSLSGSRETQYF
>NA|TRBV4-1|TRBJ2-3|many
TGCGCCAGCAGCCAAAGCGGAAGCACAGATACGCAGTATTTT
CASSQSGSTDTQYF
>NA|TRBV14|TRBJ2-7|many
TGTGCCAGCAGCCAAGCCCTGGGGTTCTACGAGCAGTACTTC
CASSQALGFYEQYF
>NA|TRBV11-3|TRBJ2-3|many
TGTGCCAGCAGCCCAACGTCAACGGGGGCGCAGTATTTT
CASSPTSTGAQYF
>TRBD2|TRBV10-3|TRBJ2-7|NA
TGTGCCATCAGTGAGTCGACGTCGGTTAGCGGGAGTACGTACGAGCAGTACTTC
CAISESTSVSGSTYEQYF
>NA|TRBV10-3|TRBJ2-5|few
TGTGCCATCAGTCGGAGGGCAGTTAAAGAGACCCAGTACTTC
CAISRRAVKETQYF
>NA|TRBV7-2|TRBJ1-4|many
TGTGCCAGCAGCAGGTCTGCCTGGGAAAAACTGTTTTTT
CASSRSAWEKLFF
>NA|TRBV7-6|TRBJ2-1|NA
TGTGCCAGCAGCTTAGAAAACAGGAGTTGGTCCTACAATGAGCAGTTCTTC
CASSLENRSWSYNEQFF
>NA|TRBV20-1|TRBJ2-6|many
TGCAGTGCTAGAGCTACGGGGGCCAACGTCCTGACTTTC
CSARATGANVLTF
>NA|TRBV5-1|TRBJ2-5|NA
TGCGCCAGCAGCTGGAGACTAGTGGGATCAGGAGAGACCCAGTACTTC
CASSWRLVGSGETQYF
>NA|TRBV6-5|TRBJ1-5|many
TGTGCCAGCAGTTCGCGACCGGGGGATAGCAATCAGCCCCAGCATTTT
CASSSRPGDSNQPQHF
>NA|TRBV20-1|TRBJ1-5|many
TGCAGTGCTAGAGATCGGGGGGATCAGCCCCAGCATTTT
CSARDRGDQPQHF
>NA|TRBV7-8|TRBJ2-2|NA
TGTGCCAGCAGCTTAGCCCGACTAGTAGTCACCGGGGAGCTGTTTTTT
CASSLARLVVTGELFF
>NA|TRBV6-1|TRBJ1-5|many
TGTGCCAGCAGCCTACAGGGAGAGGGTCAGCCCCAGCATTTT
CASSLQGEGQPQHF
>NA|TRBV12-3/TRBV12-4|TRBJ2-3|many
TGTGCCAGCAGTTTAGCGGCACTAGGGGTCGATACGCAGTATTTT
CASSLAALGVDTQYF
>TRBD2|TRBV29-1|TRBJ2-1|many
TGCAGCGTTGAGGTGGGAGGGCCTTCCCCCTACAATGAGCAGTTCTTC
CSVEVGGPSPYNEQFF
>NA|TRBV10-3|TRBJ2-3|NA
TGTGCCATCAGTGACCCCCCAGGACTAACCACAGATACGCAGTATTTT
CAISDPPGLTTDTQYF
>NA|TRBV5-1|TRBJ2-1|NA
TGCGCCAGCAGCTTGGTGGTTTCGGGGACTTACGATGAGCAGTTCTTC
CASSLVVSGTYDEQFF
>NA|TRBV20-1|TRBJ2-4|NA
TGCAGTGCTAGAGACGCAGGAGGAGCCAAAAACATTCAGTACTTC
CSARDAGGAKNIQYF
>TRBD2|TRBV10-3|TRBJ2-7|many
TGTGCCATCAGTGGGACTAGCGTGACTGTGGTCTACGAGCAGTACTTC
CAISGTSVTVVYEQYF
>TRBD2|TRBV14|TRBJ2-2|NA
TGTGCCAGCAGCCAAGTCGGCGGGAGGAACACCGGGGAGCTGTTTTTT
CASSQVGGRNTGELFF
>TRBD1|TRBV5-1|TRBJ2-5|NA
TGCGCCAGCAGCTTGGAGGGGGCGAGGGAGACCCAGTACTTC
CASSLEGARETQYF
>TRBD2|TRBV20-1|TRBJ2-1|many
TGCAGTGCGAACAAGGGAGGGTTAGAGCAGTTCTTC
CSANKGGLEQFF
>NA|TRBV28|TRBJ2-3|many
TGTGCCAGCAGCGAATCAGGGACGTCCACAGATACGCAGTATTTT
CASSESGTSTDTQYF
>NA|TRBV11-1|TRBJ2-4|many
TGTGCCAGCAGCTTATTTAGTTCGTTCGGAAACATTCAGTACTTC
CASSLFSSFGNIQYF
>TRBD2|TRBV4-2|TRBJ2-1|many
TGTGCCAGCAGCCAAGAGGTTAGCGGGAGAGCAAATGAGCAGTTCTTC
CASSQEVSGRANEQFF
>NA|TRBV11-2|TRBJ2-2|NA
TGTGCCAGCAGCTTAGATCATTCGACCGGGGAGCTGTTTTTT
CASSLDHSTGELFF
>TRBD1|TRBV20-1|TRBJ1-1|many
TGCAGTGCTAGAGTACAGGGGAGATGGAACACTGAAGCTTTCTTT
CSARVQGRWNTEAFF
>NA|TRBV6-1|TRBJ1-3|many
TGTGCCAGCCGACCCAGGTTCTCTGGAAACACCATATATTTT
CASRPRFSGNTIYF
>TRBD2|TRBV5-1|TRBJ2-7|many
TGTGCCAGCAGCTCGGGACTAGCGGGGTACGAGCAGTACTTC
CASSSGLAGYEQYF
>TRBD2|TRBV12-3/TRBV12-4|TRBJ2-3|NA
TGTGCCAGCAGTTTATGGCTAGCGGGAGGTCGGGATACGCAGTATTTT
CASSLWLAGGRDTQYF
>TRBD1|TRBV7-9|TRBJ1-3|many
TGTGCCAGCAGCTCATACTTCCGGGACAGCTCTGGAAACACCATATATTTT
CASSSYFRDSSGNTIYF
>TRBD2|TRBV20-1|TRBJ2-1|many
TGCAGTCCATTGATTCTAGCGGGAAAATACAATGAGCAGTTCTTC
CSPLILAGKYNEQFF
>NA|TRBV20-1|TRBJ2-1|few
TGCAGTGCTAGAGAAATCAACAGGGGGGGGACCTACAATGAGCAGTTCTTC
CSAREINRGGTYNEQFF
>NA|TRBV20-1|TRBJ1-1|few
TGCAGTGCTATACATACAGGGTATACTGAAGCTTTCTTT
CSAIHTGYTEAFF
>NA|TRBV7-2|TRBJ2-3|NA
TGTGCCAGCAGCGCCAGTAGCGGCCTTCGCGATACGCAGTATTTT
CASSASSGLRDTQYF
>NA|TRBV29-1|TRBJ1-1|few
TGCAGCGTTCGGCCCCAGGGTGCTGAAGCTTTCTTT
CSVRPQGAEAFF
>NA|TRBV20-1|TRBJ2-1|many
TGCAGTGCTAGAGGCGCCGTACGGGAGCAGTTCTTC
CSARGAVREQFF
>NA|TRBV29-1|TRBJ1-1|many
TGCAGCGCCGGGGTCCCACGGGGGGGGCGATTTGAAGCTTTCTTT
CSAGVPRGGRFEAFF
>NA|TRBV29-1|TRBJ1-1|many
TGCAGCGTTGTAGGCCTATCCAAACGGGACACTGAAGCTTTCTTT
CSVVGLSKRDTEAFF
>NA|TRBV5-1|TRBJ2-4|few
TGCGCCAGCAGCAAGGACTTGTCGAGCTTAGCCAAAAACATTCAGTACTTC
CASSKDLSSLAKNIQYF
>TRBD1|TRBV20-1|TRBJ2-1|many
TGCAGTGCTAGACCGGGACAGGGGCTCTACAATGAGCAGTTCTTC
CSARPGQGLYNEQFF
>TRBD1|TRBV12-3/TRBV12-4|TRBJ2-5|few
TGTGCCAGCAGTTGGAATCAGGGGGTCGGGGAGACCCAGTACTTC
CASSWNQGVGETQYF
>NA|TRBV2|TRBJ2-5|NA
TGTGCCAGCATACGGAGGGGGTACCAAGAGACCCAGTACTTC
CASIRRGYQETQYF
>NA|TRBV20-1|TRBJ1-1|few
TGCAGTGCTAGAGTATTAAGGAGGTCATCGGTCCTTGACACTGAAGCTTTCTTT
CSARVLRRSSVLDTEAFF